The 14 T cell receptor beta chains reported below all come from one sample, sequenced in a study of molecular identifiers for immune sequencing clone quantification. MiXCR, run by TCRdb on the PCR reads, gives a single entry per CDR3 protein. This table has about 100,000 distinct CDR3 sequences, 21% appearing once. The sequencing input was naive CD8+ T cells from blood, with Jurkat cell RNA spiked in. Specified subset: FACS-sorted CD8+CD4-CCR7+CD45RA+ naive T cells. The receptors stem from a human donor in good health. Some libraries in this study had Jurkat cell RNA spiked in.

This clonotype was recorded at least ten times. The chain links TRBV4-3 to TRBJ2-7; weak D call: TRBD1 (5 bases). This CDR3 is 13 amino acids long. Germline V gene sequence: CDR1 LGHNA, CDR2 YSLEER. Trimming left V 4 bases short and J 7 bases short, with 14 bases between. In nucleotides, the CDR3 is TGCGCCAGCAGCCCGGACACCCATCTGGAGCAGTACTTC. Its protein is CASSPDTHLEQYF.

On this clonotype: Possible read error: a much larger clone is one base away. Since the CDR3 does not end with the conserved phenylalanine or tryptophan, this likely comes from a read error. The chain is built from TRBV7-9 and TRBJ1-4; 8 bases are shared with TRBD1. J lost 13 bases, V lost 5 bases, and 6 bases had no gene match. CDR3 length: 12 residues. In germline, CDR1 is SEHNR, CDR2 FQNEAQ (reference sequence). CDR3 protein: CASSPTGELLFS. The CDR3 DNA reads as TGTGCCAGCAGCCCGACAGGGGAATTACTGTTTTCT.

In its sample, this clonotype was seen a few times. Given a much more abundant clone one base away, this may be a read error. The chain recombines TRBV6-5 with TRBJ2-3; no clear D. The CDR3 consists of 13 residues. V was trimmed by 5 bases and J by 1 base, leaving 7 bases between them. Germline assignment: CDR1 MNHEY and CDR2 SVGAGI. The CDR3 here is CASSASGTDTQYF. The DNA of the CDR3 is TGTGCCAGCAGTGCAAGCGGCACAGATACGCAGTATTTT.

The chain couples TRBV30 to TRBJ2-5; D may be TRBD1 or TRBD2 (5 bases each). There are 16 residues in the CDR3. The ends were cut back, 4 bases at V and 4 bases at J, with 22 bases in the middle. Germline loops: CDR1 GTSNPN, CDR2 SVGIG (reference sequence). In DNA form, the CDR3 reads TGTGCCTGGATTCCCGGAGTGGGACCTCTACCAGAGACCCAGTACTTC. Protein sequence: CAWIPGVGPLPETQYF. Complete variable domain (other parts from reference TRBV30 and TRBJ2-5): SQTIHQWPATLVQPVGSPLSLECTVEGTSNPNLYWYRQAAGRGLQLLFYSVGIGQISSEVPQNLSASRPQDRQFILSSKKLLLSDSGFYLCAWIPGVGPLPETQYFGPGTRLLVL.

As to this clonotype: Without the conserved terminal phenylalanine or tryptophan, this CDR3 likely stems from a read error. The gene calls are TRBV9 and TRBJ1-1, with a possible D match to TRBD1 (6 bases). The CDR3 runs to 13 residues. Germline CDR1 SGDLS, CDR2 YYNGEE. V lost 1 base and J 6 bases, leaving 10 bases between the germline ends. The DNA for the CDR3 is TGTGCCAGCAGCGTAACAGGGAGCGCTGAAGCTTTCTGT. Residues: CASSVTGSAEAFC.

At least ten counts were recorded for this clonotype. The chain recombines TRBV11-2 with TRBJ1-6; perhaps TRBD1 as D (6 bases). The germline V gene encodes CDR1 SGHAT and CDR2 FQNNGV. The ends were cut back, 4 bases at V and 3 bases at J, with 16 bases in the middle. CDR3 length: 17 residues. The CDR3 spells CASSSYPGQSYNSPLHF. In DNA form, the CDR3 reads TGTGCCAGCAGCTCTTACCCGGGACAAAGCTATAATTCACCCCTCCACTTT.

There are many counts of this clonotype. The chain employs TRBV6-6 and TRBJ1-1; perhaps TRBD1 as D (6 bases). CDR1 is MNHNY, CDR2 SVGAGI, per germline (reference sequence). Trimming left V 6 bases short and J 2 bases short, with 16 bases between. This CDR3 comprises 15 residues. Written as DNA, the CDR3 is TGTGCCAGCAGAGACTTGGACAGAACAAACACTGAAGCTTTCTTT. Protein product: CASRDLDRTNTEAFF.

This clonotype was seen at least ten times. This chain links TRBV9 with TRBJ2-5; possibly TRBD1 for D (6 bases). The germline CDR1 and CDR2 sequences are SGDLS and YYNGEE. Trimming took off 4 bases at V and 3 bases at J, with 13 bases between the two ends. This CDR3 contains 14 residues. CDR3 loop: CASSPGTLKETQYF. CDR3 sequence (DNA): TGTGCCAGCAGCCCCGGGACACTTAAAGAGACCCAGTACTTC. Together with reference TRBV9 and TRBJ2-5, the CDR3 gives the full variable domain: DSGVTQTPKHLITATGQRVTLRCSPRSGDLSVYWYQQSLDQGLQFLIQYYNGEERAKGNILERFSAQQFPDLHSELNLSSLELGDSALYFCASSPGTLKETQYFGPGTRLLVL.

This clonotype was detected many times. The V call is TRBV4-1, the J call TRBJ1-1; 7 bases map to TRBD1. The CDR3 spans 16 residues. CDR1 is MGHRA and CDR2 is YSYEKL in the germline V gene. With 0 bases clipped from V and 4 bases from J, the junction kept 8 bases outside the gene matches. CDR3 bases: TGCGCCAGCAGCCAAGATCAATCAGGGGGTGGCACTGAAGCTTTCTTT. It encodes CASSQDQSGGGTEAFF.

Concerning this clonotype: Given a much more abundant clone one base away, this may be a read error. The genes are TRBV19 and TRBJ1-5; D gene uncertain. Germline V gene sequence: CDR1 LNHDA, CDR2 SQIVND (reference sequence). The CDR3 contains 14 residues. Trimming pared 6 bases from V and 5 bases from J, leaving 14 bases between. This chain's CDR3 is CASRVPGRDQPQHF. In DNA form, the CDR3 reads TGTGCCAGTAGAGTACCGGGCCGGGATCAGCCCCAGCATTTT.

Ten or more counts support this clonotype. V is TRBV12-3 or TRBV12-4 and J is TRBJ2-3; 8 nucleotides match TRBD1. This CDR3 comprises 15 residues. J lost 6 bases, V lost 4 bases, and 9 bases had no gene match. This chain's CDR3 is CASSSQGDHTDTQYF. The CDR3 nucleotides read TGTGCCAGCAGTTCACAGGGGGACCACACGGATACGCAGTATTTT.

Of note for this clonotype: A much larger clone lies one base from this, so it may be a read error. The chain couples TRBV7-6 to TRBJ2-3; no clear D gene. The CDR3 runs 15 residues. Germline-derived CDR1 and CDR2 are SGHVS and FNYEAQ. The CDR3 coding sequence is TGTGCCAGCAGCCCAGTTCCGGAAGGCACAGATACGCGGTATTTT. It translates to CASSPVPEGTDTRYF.

This clonotype was detected ten times or more. The chain couples TRBV27 to TRBJ1-5; TRBD1 might be the D (5 bases). In germline, CDR1 is MNHEY, CDR2 SMNVEV (reference sequence). The CDR3 sequence is 13 residues long. Deletions cut 6 bases from V and 5 bases from J, with 11 bases between. This CDR3 is CASRRDVDQPQHF. CDR3 nucleotide sequence: TGTGCCAGCAGAAGGGACGTTGATCAGCCCCAGCATTTT.

This clonotype has a count of ten or more. The V gene is TRBV27, the J gene TRBJ1-1; TRBD1 agrees at 11 bases. Germline lookup yields CDR1 MNHEY and CDR2 SMNVEV (reference sequence). The CDR3 loop spans 12 amino acids. V gave up 10 bases and J gave up 5 bases; unmatched junction bases: 3. This CDR3 is CAIGTGGTEAFF. The DNA of the CDR3 is TGTGCCATAGGGACAGGGGGAACTGAAGCTTTCTTT.